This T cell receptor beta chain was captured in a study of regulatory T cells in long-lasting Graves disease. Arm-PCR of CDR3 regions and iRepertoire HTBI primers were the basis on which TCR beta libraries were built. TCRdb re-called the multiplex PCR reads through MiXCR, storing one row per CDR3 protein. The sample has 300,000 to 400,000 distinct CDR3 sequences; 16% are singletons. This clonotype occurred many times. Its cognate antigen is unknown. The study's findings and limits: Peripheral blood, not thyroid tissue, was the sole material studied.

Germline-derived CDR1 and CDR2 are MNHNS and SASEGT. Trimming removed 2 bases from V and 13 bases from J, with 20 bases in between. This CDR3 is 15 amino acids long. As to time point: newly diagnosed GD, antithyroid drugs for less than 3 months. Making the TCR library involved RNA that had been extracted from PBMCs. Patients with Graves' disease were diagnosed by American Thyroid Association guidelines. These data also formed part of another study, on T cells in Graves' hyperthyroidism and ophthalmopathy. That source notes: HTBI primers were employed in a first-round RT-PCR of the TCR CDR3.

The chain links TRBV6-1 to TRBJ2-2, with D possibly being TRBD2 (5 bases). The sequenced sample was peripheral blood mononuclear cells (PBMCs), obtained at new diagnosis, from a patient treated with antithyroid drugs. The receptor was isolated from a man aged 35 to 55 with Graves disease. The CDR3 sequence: CASSEQPTSGILLFF. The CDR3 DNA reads TGTGCCAGCAGTGAACAGCCTACGTCCGGGATACTGCTGTTTTTT.